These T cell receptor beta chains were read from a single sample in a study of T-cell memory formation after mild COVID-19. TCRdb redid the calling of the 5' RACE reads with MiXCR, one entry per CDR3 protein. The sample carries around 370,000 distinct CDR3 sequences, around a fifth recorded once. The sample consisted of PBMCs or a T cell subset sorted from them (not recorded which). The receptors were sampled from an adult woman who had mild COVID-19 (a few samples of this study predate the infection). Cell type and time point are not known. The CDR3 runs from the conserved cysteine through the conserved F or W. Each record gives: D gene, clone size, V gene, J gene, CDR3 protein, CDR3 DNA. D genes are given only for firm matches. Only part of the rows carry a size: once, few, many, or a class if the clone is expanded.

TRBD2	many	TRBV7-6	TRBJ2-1	CASSLLRESYNEQFF	TGTGCCAGCAGCTTACTGCGGGAGAGCTACAATGAGCAGTTCTTC
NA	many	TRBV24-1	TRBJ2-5	CATSDFVGTQYF	TGTGCCACCAGTGATTTTGTCGGGACCCAGTACTTC
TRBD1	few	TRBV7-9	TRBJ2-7	CASSPRQGTPYEQYF	TGTGCCAGCAGCCCGAGACAGGGAACCCCCTACGAGCAGTACTTC
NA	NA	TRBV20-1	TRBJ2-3	CSARWLGTQYF	TGCAGTGCCCGCTGGTTGGGTACGCAGTATTTT
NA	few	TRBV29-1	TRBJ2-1	CSVGGTPYNEQFF	TGCAGCGTTGGGGGAACCCCCTACAATGAGCAGTTCTTC
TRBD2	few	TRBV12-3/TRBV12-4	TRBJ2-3	CASSFSINVGLDTDTQYF	TGTGCCAGCAGTTTCTCTATTAACGTGGGACTAGACACAGATACGCAGTATTTT
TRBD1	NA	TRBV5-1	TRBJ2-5	CASSWTGGNVETQYF	TGCGCCAGCAGCTGGACAGGGGGGAATGTGGAGACCCAGTACTTC
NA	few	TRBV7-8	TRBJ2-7	CASRAQKDSSLYEQYF	TGTGCCAGCCGGGCGCAGAAAGACAGCAGCCTCTACGAGCAGTACTTC
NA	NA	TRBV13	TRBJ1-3	CASSLRSWGSSSGNTIYF	TGTGCCAGCAGCTTACGCTCTTGGGGCTCGAGCTCTGGAAACACCATATATTTT
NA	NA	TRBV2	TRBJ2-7	CASSEAPTPYEQYF	TGTGCCAGCAGTGAAGCGCCGACACCATACGAGCAGTACTTC
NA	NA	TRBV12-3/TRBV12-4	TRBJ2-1	CASSGLDGGEQFF	TGTGCCAGCAGTGGGTTGGACGGGGGTGAGCAGTTCTTC
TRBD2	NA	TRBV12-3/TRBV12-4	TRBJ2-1	CASSLTSGGSNEQFF	TGTGCCAGCAGCCTGACTAGCGGGGGGTCCAATGAGCAGTTCTTC
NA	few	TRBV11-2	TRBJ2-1	CASTLVGGQQQFF	TGTGCCAGCACCTTAGTAGGGGGGCAGCAGCAGTTCTTC
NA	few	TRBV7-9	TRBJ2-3	CASSPQMDTQYF	TGTGCCAGCAGCCCACAGATGGATACGCAGTATTTT
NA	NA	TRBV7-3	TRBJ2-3	CASSLMGLRIDTQYF	TGTGCCAGCAGCCTAATGGGACTGAGGATAGATACGCAGTATTTT
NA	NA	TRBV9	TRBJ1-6	CASSAGVDNSPLHF	TGTGCCAGCAGCGCGGGGGTGGATAATTCACCCCTCCACTTT
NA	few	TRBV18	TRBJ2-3	CASSPTISNRAPRRDTQYF	TGTGCCAGCTCACCTACGATCTCGAACCGAGCTCCCCGGCGTGATACGCAGTATTTT
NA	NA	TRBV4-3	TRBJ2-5	CASSPSKGPVETQYF	TGCGCCAGCAGCCCCTCGAAGGGCCCGGTGGAGACCCAGTACTTC
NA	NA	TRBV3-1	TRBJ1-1	CASGSRGGTEAFF	TGTGCCAGCGGTTCTAGGGGAGGCACTGAAGCTTTCTTT
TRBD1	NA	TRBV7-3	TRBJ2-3	CASSPTGGFADTQYF	TGTGCCAGCAGCCCGACAGGGGGCTTCGCGGATACGCAGTATTTT
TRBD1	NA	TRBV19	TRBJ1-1	CASSIEPPGGWTEAFF	TGTGCCAGTAGTATAGAACCGCCAGGGGGCTGGACTGAAGCTTTCTTT
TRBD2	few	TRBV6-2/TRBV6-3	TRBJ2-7	CASSQTSGSYEQYF	TGTGCCAGCAGTCAGACTAGCGGGAGTTACGAGCAGTACTTC
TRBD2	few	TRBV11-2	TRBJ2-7	CASSSSGRYGNEQYF	TGTGCCAGCAGCTCTAGCGGGAGGTATGGGAACGAGCAGTACTTC
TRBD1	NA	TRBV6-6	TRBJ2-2	CASRVIPGQGVGELFF	TGTGCCAGCAGGGTCATACCGGGACAGGGCGTCGGGGAGCTGTTTTTT
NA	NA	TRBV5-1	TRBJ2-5	CASSLQSSTQETQYF	TGCGCCAGCAGCTTGCAAAGCAGCACCCAAGAGACCCAGTACTTC
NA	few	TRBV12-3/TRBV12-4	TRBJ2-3	CASSLGPGPYSNTQYF	TGTGCCAGCAGTCTTGGTCCTGGGCCGTACTCAAATACGCAGTATTTT
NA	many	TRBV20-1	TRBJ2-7	CSASGGVWSYEQYF	TGCAGTGCTAGCGGGGGCGTATGGTCCTACGAGCAGTACTTC
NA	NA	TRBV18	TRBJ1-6	CASSLAGSSYNSPLHF	TGTGCCAGCTCACTCGCAGGGAGCTCCTATAATTCACCCCTCCACTTT
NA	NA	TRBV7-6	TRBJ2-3	CASSLGMTISGATDTQYF	TGTGCCAGCAGCTTAGGGATGACAATCTCGGGTGCCACAGATACGCAGTATTTT
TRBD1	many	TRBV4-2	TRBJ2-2	CASSQGGTGGITGELFF	TGTGCCAGCAGCCAGGGGGGGACAGGGGGGATCACCGGGGAGCTGTTTTTT
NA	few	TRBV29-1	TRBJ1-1	CSVSEGAEAFF	TGCAGCGTTTCGGAGGGGGCTGAAGCTTTCTTT
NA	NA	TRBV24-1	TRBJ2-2	CATSDPGRHTGELFF	TGTGCCACCAGTGATCCGGGACGGCACACCGGGGAGCTGTTTTTT
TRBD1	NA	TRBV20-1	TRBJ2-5	CSARQGFQETQYF	TGCAGTGCCAGACAGGGGTTCCAAGAGACCCAGTACTTC
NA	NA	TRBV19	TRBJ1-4	CASSPRLGANEKLFF	TGTGCCAGTAGTCCCCGACTGGGGGCTAATGAAAAACTGTTTTTT
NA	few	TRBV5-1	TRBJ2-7	CASSLAQAYEQYF	TGCGCCAGCAGCTTGGCTCAAGCCTACGAGCAGTACTTC
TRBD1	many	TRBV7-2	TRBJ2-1	CASSPRQGYYNEQFF	TGTGCCAGCAGCCCCCGACAGGGTTATTACAATGAGCAGTTCTTC
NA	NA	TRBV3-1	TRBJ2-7	CASSQVNSEQYF	TGTGCCAGCAGCCAAGTGAACTCCGAGCAGTACTTC
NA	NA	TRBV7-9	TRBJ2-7	CASSLGGLNYEQYF	TGTGCCAGCAGCTTAGGTGGACTAAATTACGAGCAGTACTTC
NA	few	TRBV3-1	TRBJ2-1	CASSFGPTDSYNEQFF	TGTGCCAGCAGCTTTGGGCCTACCGACTCCTACAATGAGCAGTTCTTC
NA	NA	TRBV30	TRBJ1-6	CAWQIPGTYNSPLHF	TGTGCCTGGCAGATACCGGGAACCTATAATTCACCCCTCCACTTT
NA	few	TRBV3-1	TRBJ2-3	CASSQGFRRTDTQYF	TGTGCCAGCAGCCAAGGTTTCCGGAGAACAGATACGCAGTATTTT
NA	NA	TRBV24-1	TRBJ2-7	CDTSDTSYEQYF	TGTGACACCAGTGATACCAGCTACGAGCAGTACTTC
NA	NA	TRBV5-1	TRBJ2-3	CASSLDPTRRTQYF	TGCGCCAGCAGCTTGGACCCGACTAGGCGAACGCAGTATTTT
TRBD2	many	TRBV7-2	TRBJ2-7	CASSPGLAGYEQYF	TGTGCCAGCAGCCCCGGACTAGCGGGGTACGAGCAGTACTTC
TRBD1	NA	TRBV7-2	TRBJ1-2	CASSSLRGTGGLANYGYTF	TGTGCCAGCAGCTCCCTTCGGGGGACAGGGGGCCTTGCTAACTATGGCTACACCTTC
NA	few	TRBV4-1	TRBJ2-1	CASSPSGMNDNEQFF	TGCGCCAGCAGCCCGAGCGGTATGAACGACAATGAGCAGTTCTTC
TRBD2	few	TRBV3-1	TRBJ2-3	CASSHRTRASTDTQYF	TGTGCCAGCAGCCACCGGACTAGAGCTAGCACAGATACGCAGTATTTT
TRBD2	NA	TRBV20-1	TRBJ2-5	CSARLAGFETQYF	TGCAGTGCTAGACTAGCGGGTTTTGAGACCCAGTACTTC
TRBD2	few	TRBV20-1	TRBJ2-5	CSARWTSDQETQYF	TGCAGTGCTAGATGGACTAGCGACCAAGAGACCCAGTACTTC
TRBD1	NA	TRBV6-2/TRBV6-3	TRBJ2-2	CASRGTGAGELFF	TGTGCCAGCAGGGGGACAGGGGCCGGGGAGCTGTTTTTT
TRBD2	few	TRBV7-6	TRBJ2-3	CASSPGTTARTQYF	TGTGCCAGCAGCCCCGGGACTACCGCCAGAACGCAGTATTTT
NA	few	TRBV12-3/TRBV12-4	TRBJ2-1	CASSFGGPLGF	TGTGCCAGCAGTTTCGGCGGACCTCTGGGGTTC
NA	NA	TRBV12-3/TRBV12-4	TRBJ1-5	CASSFSSGAGQPQHF	TGTGCCAGCAGTTTTTCATCAGGGGCCGGGCAGCCCCAGCATTTT
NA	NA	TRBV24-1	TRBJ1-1	CATSEPGAAEAFF	TGTGCCACCAGTGAACCAGGGGCGGCTGAAGCTTTCTTT